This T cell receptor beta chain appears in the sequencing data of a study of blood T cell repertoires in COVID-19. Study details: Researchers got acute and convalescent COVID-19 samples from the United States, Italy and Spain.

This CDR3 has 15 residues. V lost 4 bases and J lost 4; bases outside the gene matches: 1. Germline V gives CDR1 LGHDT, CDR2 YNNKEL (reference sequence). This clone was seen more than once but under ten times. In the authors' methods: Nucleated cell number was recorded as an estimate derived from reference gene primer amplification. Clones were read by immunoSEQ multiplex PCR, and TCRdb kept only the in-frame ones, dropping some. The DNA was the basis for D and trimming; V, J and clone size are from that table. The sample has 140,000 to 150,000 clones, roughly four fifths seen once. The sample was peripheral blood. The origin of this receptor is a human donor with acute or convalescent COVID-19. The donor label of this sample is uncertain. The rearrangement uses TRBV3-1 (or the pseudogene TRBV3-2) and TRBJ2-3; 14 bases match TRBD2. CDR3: CASSLTSGGADTQYF. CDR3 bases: TGTGCCAGCAGCCTGACTAGCGGGGGGGCAGATACGCAGTATTTT.